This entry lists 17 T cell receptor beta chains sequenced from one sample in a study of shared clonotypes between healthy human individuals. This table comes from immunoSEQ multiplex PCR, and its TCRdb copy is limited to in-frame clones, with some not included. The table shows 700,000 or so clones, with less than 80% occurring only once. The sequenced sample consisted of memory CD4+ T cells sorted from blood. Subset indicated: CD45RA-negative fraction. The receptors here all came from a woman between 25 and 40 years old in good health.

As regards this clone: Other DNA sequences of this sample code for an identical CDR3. This CDR3 is CASSLGDRDVNEQFF. As DNA, the CDR3 is TGCGCCAGCAGCTTGGGGGACAGGGATGTAAATGAGCAGTTCTTC. V and J are TRBV5-1 and TRBJ2-1; 9 bases are a match to TRBD1. V lost 0 bases, J lost 7 bases, and 5 bases stayed unmatched. Germline V gene lookup returns CDR1 SGHRS and CDR2 YFSETQ. There are 15 residues in the CDR3.

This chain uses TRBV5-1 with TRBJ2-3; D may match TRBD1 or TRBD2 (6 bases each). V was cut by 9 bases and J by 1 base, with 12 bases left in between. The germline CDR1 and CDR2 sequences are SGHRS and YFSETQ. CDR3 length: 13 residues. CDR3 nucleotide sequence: TGCGCCACCCACAGGGAGGGCACAGATACGCAGTATTTT. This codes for CATHREGTDTQYF.

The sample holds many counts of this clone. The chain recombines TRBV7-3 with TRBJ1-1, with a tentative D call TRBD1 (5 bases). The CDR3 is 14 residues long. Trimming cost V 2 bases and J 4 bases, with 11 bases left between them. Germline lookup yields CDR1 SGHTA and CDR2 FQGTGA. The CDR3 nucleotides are TGTGCCAGCAGCTTACACAGGAATCCCACTGAAGCTTTCTTT. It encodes CASSLHRNPTEAFF.

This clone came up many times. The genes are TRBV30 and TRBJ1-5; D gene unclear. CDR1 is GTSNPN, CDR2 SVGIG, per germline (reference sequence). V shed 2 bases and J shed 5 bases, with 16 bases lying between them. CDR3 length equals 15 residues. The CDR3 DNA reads TGTGCCTGGAGTCCTCCTTGGACTCGGGATCAGCCCCAGCATTTT. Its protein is CAWSPPWTRDQPQHF.

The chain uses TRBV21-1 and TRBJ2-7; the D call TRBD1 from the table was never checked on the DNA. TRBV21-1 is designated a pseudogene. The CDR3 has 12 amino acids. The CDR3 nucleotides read TGTGCCAGCAGCGGTACAGGGAACGAGCAGTACTTC. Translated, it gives CASSGTGNEQYF.

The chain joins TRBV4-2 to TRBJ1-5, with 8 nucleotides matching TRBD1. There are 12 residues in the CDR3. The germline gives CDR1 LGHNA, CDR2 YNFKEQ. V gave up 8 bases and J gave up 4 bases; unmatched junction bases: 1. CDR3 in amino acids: CASRQGNQPQHF. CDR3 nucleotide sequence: TGTGCCAGCCGACAGGGGAATCAGCCCCAGCATTTT.

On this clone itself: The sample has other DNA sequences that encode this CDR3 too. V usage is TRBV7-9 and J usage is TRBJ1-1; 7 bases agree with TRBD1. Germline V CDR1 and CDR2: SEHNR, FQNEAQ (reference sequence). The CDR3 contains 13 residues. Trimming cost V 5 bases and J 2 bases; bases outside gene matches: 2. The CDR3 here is CASSRQGNTEAFF. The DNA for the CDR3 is TGTGCCAGCAGCCGACAGGGCAACACTGAAGCTTTCTTT.

CDR3 region: CASSPPGRSGDEQYF. CDR3 DNA: TGTGCCAGCTCACCACCGGGTAGATCTGGCGACGAGCAGTACTTC. J is TRBJ2-7 and V is TRBV18; D gene uncertain. V was clipped by 0 bases and J by 5 bases, with 14 bases between them. The CDR3 is 15 residues long. Per germline, CDR1 KGHSH and CDR2 LQKENI. Complete variable domain (other parts from reference TRBV18 and TRBJ2-7): NAGVMQNPRHLVRRRGQEARLRCSPMKGHSHVYWYRQLPEEGLKFMVYLQKENIIDESGMPKERFSAEFPKEGPSILRIQQVVRGDSAAYFCASSPPGRSGDEQYFGPGTRLTVT.

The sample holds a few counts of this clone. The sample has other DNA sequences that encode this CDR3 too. CDR3 amino acids: CASSENSGDQPQHF. The DNA for the CDR3 is TGTGCCAGCAGTGAAAACTCCGGTGATCAGCCCCAGCATTTT. The chain recombines TRBV2 with TRBJ1-5, with D unresolved. CDR1 and CDR2 (germline): SNHLY, FYNNEI. Deletions cut 2 bases from V and 5 bases from J, with 10 bases between. The CDR3 covers 14 residues.

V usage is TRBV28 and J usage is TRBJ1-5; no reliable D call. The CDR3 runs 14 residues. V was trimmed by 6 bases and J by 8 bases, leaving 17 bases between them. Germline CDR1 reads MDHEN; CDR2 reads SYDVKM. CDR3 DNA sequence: TGTGCCAGCAGAGCCCCACCCTCGATAGAGCCCCAGCATTTT. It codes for CASRAPPSIEPQHF.

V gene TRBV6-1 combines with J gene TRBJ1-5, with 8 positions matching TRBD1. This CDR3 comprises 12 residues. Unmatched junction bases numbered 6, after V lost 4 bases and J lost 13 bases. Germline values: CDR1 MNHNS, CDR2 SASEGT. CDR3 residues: CASSGGTGYQHF. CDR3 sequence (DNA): TGTGCCAGCAGTGGGGGGACAGGTTATCAGCATTTT.

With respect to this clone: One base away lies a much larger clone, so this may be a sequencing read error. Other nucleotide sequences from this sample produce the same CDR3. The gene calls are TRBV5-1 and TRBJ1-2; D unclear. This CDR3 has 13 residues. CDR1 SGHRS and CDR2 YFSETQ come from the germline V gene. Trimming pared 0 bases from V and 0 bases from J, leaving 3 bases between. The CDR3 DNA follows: TGCGCCAGCAGCTTGGCTCCTAACTATGGCTACACCTTC. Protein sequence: CASSLAPNYGYTF.

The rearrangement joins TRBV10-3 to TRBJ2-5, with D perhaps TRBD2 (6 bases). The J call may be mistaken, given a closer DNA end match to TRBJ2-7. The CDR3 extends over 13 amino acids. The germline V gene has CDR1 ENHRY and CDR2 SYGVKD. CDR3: CAITPGLSYEQYF. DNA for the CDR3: TGTGCCATCACCCCGGGACTGTCCTACGAGCAGTACTTC.

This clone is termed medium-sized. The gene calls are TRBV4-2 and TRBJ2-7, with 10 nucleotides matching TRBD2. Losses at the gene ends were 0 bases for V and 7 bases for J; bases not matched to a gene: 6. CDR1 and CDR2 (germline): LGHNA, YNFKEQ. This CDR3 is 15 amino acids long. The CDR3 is CASSQDHGTSDEQYF. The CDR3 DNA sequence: TGTGCCAGCAGCCAAGATCACGGGACTAGCGATGAGCAGTACTTC.

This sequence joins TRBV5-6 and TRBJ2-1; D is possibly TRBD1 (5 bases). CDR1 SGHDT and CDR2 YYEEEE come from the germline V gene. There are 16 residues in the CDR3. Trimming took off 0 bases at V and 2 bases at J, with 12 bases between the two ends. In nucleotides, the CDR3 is TGTGCCAGCAGCTTGGACTGGGGCAGAACCTACAATGAGCAGTTCTTC. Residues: CASSLDWGRTYNEQFF.

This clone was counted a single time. This CDR3 is CASSWTSGSLNEQFF. The CDR3 nucleotides read TGCGCCAGCAGCTGGACTAGCGGGAGTCTCAATGAGCAGTTCTTC. The chain uses TRBV5-1 and TRBJ2-1, with 13 bases fitting TRBD2. The junction had 3 bases not matched to a gene; V was cut back by 3 bases and J by 6 bases. Germline V CDR1 and CDR2: SGHRS, YFSETQ. CDR3 length equals 15 residues.

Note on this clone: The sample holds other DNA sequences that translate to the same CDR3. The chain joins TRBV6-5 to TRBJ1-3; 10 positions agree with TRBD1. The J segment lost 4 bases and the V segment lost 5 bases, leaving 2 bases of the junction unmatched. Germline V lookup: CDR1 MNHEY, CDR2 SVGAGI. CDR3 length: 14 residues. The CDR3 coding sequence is TGTGCCAGCAGTGGGACAGGGGCAGGAAACACCATATATTTT. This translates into CASSGTGAGNTIYF.